This record looks at one T cell receptor beta chain sequence and its context. The antigen remains undetermined. This sample was taken from a study of cytomegalovirus exposure and HLA in healthy donors. Study conclusions and caveats: Versus the roughly 700-donor mean, an Asian-associated ancestry cluster reportedly showed fewer N-insertions in a later analysis.

PCR used 60 Vbeta primers and 13 Jbeta primers. TCRdb's table, derived via immunoSEQ multiplex PCR, lists solely in-frame clones and lacks some. Of 150,000 to 200,000 clones listed, 75% to 90% were seen once; the top ten hold around 1.7%. V gave up 2 bases and J gave up 5 bases; unmatched junction bases: 3. Per germline, CDR1 SGHDT and CDR2 YYEEEE. The CDR3 covers 14 residues. The chain combines TRBV5-6 with TRBJ2-1; 8 positions agree with TRBD2. The specimen was PBMCs. The clonotype comes from a man aged 45-65 years in good health and CMV-seronegative. The CDR3 DNA follows: TGTGCCAGCAGCTTTATAGCGGGAAACAATGAGCAGTTCTTC. Its translation: CASSFIAGNNEQFF.